The clone carrying this T cell receptor (beta chain) was counted a single time. Two consecutive negative NP/OP PCR tests, clearance, or resolved symptoms defined Cohort 3 recovery. Measured with immunoSEQ multiplex PCR; TCRdb has only the in-frame clones, and not every one. The table records 250,000 to 350,000 clones, roughly 90% of them present only once. These data come from a study of blood T cell repertoires in COVID-19. As for the study in general: From the United States, Italy and Spain came samples of acute and convalescent COVID-19.

This CDR3 is built from 16 residues. Germline CDR1 MDHEN, CDR2 SYDVKM. The V end was cut by 4 bases, the J end by 5 bases, with 18 bases between. This sequence joins TRBV28 and TRBJ1-5; TRBD1 is a possible D gene (5 bases). The sample consisted of PBMCs or T cells enriched from blood (not recorded which). This clonotype was obtained from a woman aged 25 to 39 who had recovered from COVID-19. CDR3 sequence (DNA): TGTGCCAGCAGTTCCCCCGTTCTGGGGGGGGATCAGCCCCAGCATTTT. This encodes CASSSPVLGGDQPQHF.